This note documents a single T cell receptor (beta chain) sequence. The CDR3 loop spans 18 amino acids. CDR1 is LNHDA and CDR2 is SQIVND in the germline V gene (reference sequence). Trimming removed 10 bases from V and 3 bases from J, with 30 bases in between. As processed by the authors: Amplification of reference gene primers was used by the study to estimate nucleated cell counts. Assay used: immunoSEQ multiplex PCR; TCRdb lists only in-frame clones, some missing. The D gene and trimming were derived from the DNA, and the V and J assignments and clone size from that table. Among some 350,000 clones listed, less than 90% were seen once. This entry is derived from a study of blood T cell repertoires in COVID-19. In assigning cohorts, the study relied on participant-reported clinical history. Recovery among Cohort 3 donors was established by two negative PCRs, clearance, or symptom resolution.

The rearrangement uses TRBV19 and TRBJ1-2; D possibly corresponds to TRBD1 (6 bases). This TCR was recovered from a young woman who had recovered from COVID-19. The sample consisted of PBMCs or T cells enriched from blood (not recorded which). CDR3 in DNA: TGTGCCACCACGACTTCAGGGGCGGATACCCCCCATCACTATGGCTACACCTTC. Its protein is CATTTSGADTPHHYGYTF.